The clone carrying this T cell receptor beta chain turned up a few times. The antigen is not known. The data stem from a study of cytomegalovirus exposure and HLA in healthy donors. Study information: Among about 400 genotyped donors, around 80% fell in the Caucasian-associated ancestry cluster.

Trimming pared 0 bases from V and 6 bases from J, leaving 4 bases between. Germline CDR1 is WSHSY and CDR2 is SAAADI. The CDR3 contains 12 residues. Each donor was healthy, and each was a bone marrow donor. Primers included in the PCR were 60 Vbeta and 13 Jbeta primers. Original methodology: As a later analysis found, there were 60 million to 90 million unique TCR beta chains, of which 8.5 million to 14 million were shared. Measured with immunoSEQ multiplex PCR; TCRdb has only the in-frame clones, and not every one. Clone size and the V and J calls come from that table; the DNA yielded D and trimming. This table has 95,000 to 150,000 clones, 65% to 85% appearing once. Study-wide results and limits: Later analysis identified a missense DCLRE1C variant that was linked to TCR beta V- and J-gene trimming.

The sequencing sample was made of PBMCs. The chain uses TRBV10-2 and TRBJ2-3, with D hard to call. The source of this sequence is a man younger than 35 in good health and CMV-seropositive. The CDR3 region is CASSESLDTQYF. In nucleotides, the CDR3 is TGCGCCAGCAGTGAGTCCCTCGATACGCAGTATTTT.